These 29 T cell receptor beta chains originate from one sample sequenced in a study of monozygotic twins with inflammatory bowel disease (dated by TCRdb to about 2019). Library construction relied on 5' RACE. Data came from an Illumina HiSeq 2500. TCRdb reprocessed the sequencing reads and holds a single record per CDR3 protein sequence, with no DNA. The sample's table covers tens of thousands of distinct CDR3 sequences. The top ten hold just under 7.5% of the sample. Sequenced: blood. The origin of the receptors is a human donor with ulcerative colitis or Crohn's disease, or a healthy co-twin of an affected twin (not recorded which).

The chain links TRBV5-1 to TRBJ2-1; with no DNA, the TCRdb D assignment of TRBD1 cannot be verified. The CDR3 is 17 residues long. Germline V CDR1 and CDR2: SGHRS, YFSETQ. CDR3 protein: CASSLRVSGTGYNEQFF.

The V call is TRBV7-2, the J call TRBJ2-1; TCRdb's D gene call, TRBD2, goes unchecked for lack of DNA. CDR3 size: 15 residues. Germline CDR1 and CDR2: SGHTA and FQGNSA. CDR3 sequence reads: CASTLTGTSMHEQFF.

The chain employs TRBV9 and TRBJ2-7. The CDR3 contains 14 residues. Germline V gives CDR1 SGDLS, CDR2 YYNGEE. CDR3 in amino acids: CASSGDTGRKEQYF.

The genes are TRBV25-1 and TRBJ1-1; TCRdb designates TRBD1, a call that cannot be tested without DNA. This CDR3 spans 13 amino acids. Germline CDR1 is MGHDK and CDR2 is SYGVNS. The CDR3 region is CASRTQGGIEAFF. The entire variable domain, with the rest obtained from reference TRBV25-1 and TRBJ1-1, is as follows: EADIYQTPRYLVIGTGKKITLECSQTMGHDKMYWYQQDPGMELHLIHYSYGVNSTEKGDLSSESTVSRIRTEHFPLTLESARPSHTSQYLCASRTQGGIEAFFGQGTRLTVV.

The chain employs TRBV18 and TRBJ2-1; TCRdb indicates TRBD2, and absent DNA this call remains unverified. The CDR3 runs to 14 residues. Per germline, CDR1 KGHSH and CDR2 LQKENI. The CDR3 loop is CASSISSRTNEQFF.

The V call is TRBV4-1, the J call TRBJ2-3; with no DNA, the TCRdb D assignment of TRBD1 cannot be verified. The CDR3 is 16 residues long. In germline, CDR1 is MGHRA, CDR2 YSYEKL. CDR3 loop: CASRQGGALSTDTQYF.

The CDR3 sequence: CSARQGGVGYGYTF. The chain combines TRBV20-1 with TRBJ1-2; TCRdb picks TRBD1, but there is no DNA to check that call. The germline gives CDR1 DFQATT, CDR2 SNEGSKA (reference sequence). There are 14 residues in the CDR3.

The chain employs TRBV3-1 and TRBJ2-4; no DNA is available, so the TRBD2 call from TCRdb remains unchecked. From germline, CDR1 is LGHDT and CDR2 YNNKEL (reference sequence). This CDR3 is 14 amino acids long. The CDR3 loop reads CASSHWRDENIQYF.

V gene TRBV20-1 combines with J gene TRBJ2-2. Germline-derived CDR1 and CDR2 are DFQATT and SNEGSKA (reference sequence). The CDR3 is made up of 15 amino acids. CDR3: CSATQFLQNTGELFF.

This rearrangement joins TRBV6-5 to TRBJ1-6; TCRdb gives TRBD1 as the D gene, but with no DNA this cannot be confirmed. The germline V gene encodes CDR1 MNHEY and CDR2 SVGAGI. This CDR3 comprises 13 residues. The CDR3: CASSSGYRPPLHF.

This rearrangement joins TRBV11-2 to TRBJ2-5. The germline CDR1 and CDR2 sequences are SGHAT and FQNNGV. This CDR3 region has 16 residues. CDR3 protein: CASSLNDLLDQETQYF.

The chain recombines TRBV20-1 with TRBJ1-5; TCRdb calls TRBD1, which cannot be checked without DNA. The length of the CDR3 is 12 residues. Germline loops: CDR1 DFQATT, CDR2 SNEGSKA (reference sequence). The CDR3 loop is CSATGPTQPQHF.

The chain joins TRBV5-8 to TRBJ1-6. The germline CDR1 and CDR2 sequences are SGHTS and YDEGEE. The CDR3 consists of 14 residues. The CDR3 region is CASSKLDGHSPLHF.

V usage is TRBV6-6 and J usage is TRBJ1-5. Germline loops: CDR1 MNHNY, CDR2 SVGAGI (reference sequence). CDR3 length: 14 residues. The chain's CDR3 is CASSYSTVNQPQHF.

The chain carries TRBV4-2 and TRBJ2-5. The CDR3 is 15 amino acids. The germline V gene encodes CDR1 LGHNA and CDR2 YNFKEQ. This CDR3 reads CASSQDPGLAVAQYF.

The gene calls are TRBV5-4 and TRBJ2-3; TCRdb indicates TRBD2, and absent DNA this call remains unverified. CDR1 is SGHNT, CDR2 YYREEE, per germline (reference sequence). This CDR3 is 15 amino acids long. The CDR3 is CASSSKRGGGDTQYF.

The chain combines TRBV2 with TRBJ1-1; as DNA is missing, the TRBD1 call by TCRdb cannot be tested. In germline, CDR1 is SNHLY, CDR2 FYNNEI. This CDR3 comprises 12 residues. This CDR3 reads CARLQGYTEAFF.

This sequence joins TRBV27 and TRBJ2-1; the TRBD2 assignment by TCRdb is unverifiable without DNA. Germline loops: CDR1 MNHEY, CDR2 SMNVEV (reference sequence). The CDR3 covers 19 residues. CDR3 sequence reads: CASSISGLAGFSSYNEQFF.

The chain has TRBV12-3 or TRBV12-4 and TRBJ2-2; lacking DNA, the TRBD2 call made by TCRdb goes unchecked. The CDR3 length is 18 residues. The CDR3 is CASSINPGLAANTGELFF.

The genes are TRBV5-6 and TRBJ2-3. The CDR3 is 13 amino acids. Germline assignment: CDR1 SGHDT and CDR2 YYEEEE. The CDR3 here is CVSSLYGTDTQYF.

This chain connects TRBV5-1 to TRBJ2-7; TCRdb lists TRBD1, though no DNA is available to test this call. The germline CDR1 and CDR2 sequences are SGHRS and YFSETQ. There are 13 residues in the CDR3. The CDR3: CASSLATRGEQYF.

J is TRBJ2-1 and V is TRBV24-1. Germline-derived CDR1 and CDR2 are KGHDR and SFDVKD. CDR3 size: 14 residues. The CDR3 is CATSDSGTYNEQFF.

This chain links TRBV3-1 with TRBJ1-3; TCRdb lists TRBD1, though no DNA is available to test this call. CDR3 size: 14 residues. Germline CDR1 LGHDT, CDR2 YNNKEL (reference sequence). CDR3 sequence reads: CASSRDSSGNTIYF.

The V and J genes are TRBV24-1 and TRBJ2-1. CDR3 length equals 15 residues. Per the germline V gene, CDR1 is KGHDR and CDR2 is SFDVKD. This CDR3 reads CATSDPGAQYNEQFF.

The chain carries TRBV27 and TRBJ2-7; TCRdb proposes TRBD1, but this gene call is untestable without DNA. The CDR3 is made up of 13 amino acids. Germline loops: CDR1 MNHEY, CDR2 SMNVEV (reference sequence). Here the CDR3 reads CASSPSPGYEQYF.

The chain is built from TRBV5-1 and TRBJ2-3; absent DNA, TCRdb's TRBD1 call cannot be checked. This CDR3 comprises 16 residues. CDR1 is SGHRS, CDR2 YFSETQ, per germline. The CDR3 loop is CASSLAPDKGADTQYF.

The chain is built from TRBV9 and TRBJ2-7; TCRdb outputs TRBD2, but without DNA this stays unchecked. The germline gives CDR1 SGDLS, CDR2 YYNGEE. CDR3 length: 14 residues. CDR3 residues: CASSVGGIAYEQYF. The whole variable domain, remainder taken from reference TRBV9 and TRBJ2-7, is DSGVTQTPKHLITATGQRVTLRCSPRSGDLSVYWYQQSLDQGLQFLIQYYNGEERAKGNILERFSAQQFPDLHSELNLSSLELGDSALYFCASSVGGIAYEQYFGPGTRLTVT.

The chain combines TRBV5-5 with TRBJ2-5; the TCRdb call, TRBD2, lacks DNA for checking. This CDR3 has 15 amino acids. The germline CDR1 and CDR2 sequences are SGHKS and YYEKEE (reference sequence). CDR3 amino acids: CASGFGLAGMGTQYF.

The chain's CDR3 is CASSLGLAADTQYF. The gene calls are TRBV5-1 and TRBJ2-3. The CDR3 runs to 14 residues. The V gene's germline CDR1 is SGHRS and CDR2 YFSETQ.